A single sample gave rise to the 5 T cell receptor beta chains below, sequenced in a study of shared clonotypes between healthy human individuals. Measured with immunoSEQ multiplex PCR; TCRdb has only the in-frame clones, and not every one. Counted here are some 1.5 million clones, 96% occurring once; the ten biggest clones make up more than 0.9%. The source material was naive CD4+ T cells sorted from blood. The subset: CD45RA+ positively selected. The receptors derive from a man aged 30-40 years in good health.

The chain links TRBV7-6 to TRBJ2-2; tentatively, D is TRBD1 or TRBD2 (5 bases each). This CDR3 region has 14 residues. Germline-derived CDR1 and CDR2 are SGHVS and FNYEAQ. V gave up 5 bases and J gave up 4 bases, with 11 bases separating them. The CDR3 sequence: CASSRDLSTGELFF. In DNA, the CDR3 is TGTGCCAGCAGCCGGGACCTCTCCACCGGGGAGCTGTTTTTT.

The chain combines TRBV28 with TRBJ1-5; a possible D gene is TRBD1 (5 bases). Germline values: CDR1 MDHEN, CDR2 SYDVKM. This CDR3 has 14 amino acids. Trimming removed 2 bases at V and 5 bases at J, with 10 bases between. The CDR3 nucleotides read TGTGCCAGCAGTTTAAGGGACTCCTATCAGCCCCAGCATTTT. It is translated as CASSLRDSYQPQHF. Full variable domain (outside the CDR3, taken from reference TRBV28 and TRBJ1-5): DVKVTQSSRYLVKRTGEKVFLECVQDMDHENMFWYRQDPGLGLRLIYFSYDVKMKEKGDIPEGYSVSREKKERFSLILESASTNQTSMYLCASSLRDSYQPQHFGDGTRLSIL.

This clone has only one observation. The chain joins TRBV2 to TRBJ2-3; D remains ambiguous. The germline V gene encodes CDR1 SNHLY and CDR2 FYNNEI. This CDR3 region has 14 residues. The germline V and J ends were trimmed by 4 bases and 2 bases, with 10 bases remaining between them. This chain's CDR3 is CASSGFDITDTQYF. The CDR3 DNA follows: TGTGCCAGCAGTGGTTTCGACATCACAGATACGCAGTATTTT.

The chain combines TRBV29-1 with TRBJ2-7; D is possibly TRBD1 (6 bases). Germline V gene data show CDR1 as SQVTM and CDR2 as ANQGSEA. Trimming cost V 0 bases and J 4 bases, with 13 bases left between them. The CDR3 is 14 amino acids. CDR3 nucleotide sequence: TGCAGCGTTGAAGATCCACAGGGTGGGTACGAGCAGTACTTC. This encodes CSVEDPQGGYEQYF.

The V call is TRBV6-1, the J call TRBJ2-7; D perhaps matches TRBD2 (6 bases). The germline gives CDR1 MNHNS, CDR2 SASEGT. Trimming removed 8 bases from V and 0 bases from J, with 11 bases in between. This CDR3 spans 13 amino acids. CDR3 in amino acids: CASGDGSSYEQYF. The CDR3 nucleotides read TGTGCCAGCGGGGACGGGAGCTCCTACGAGCAGTACTTC.